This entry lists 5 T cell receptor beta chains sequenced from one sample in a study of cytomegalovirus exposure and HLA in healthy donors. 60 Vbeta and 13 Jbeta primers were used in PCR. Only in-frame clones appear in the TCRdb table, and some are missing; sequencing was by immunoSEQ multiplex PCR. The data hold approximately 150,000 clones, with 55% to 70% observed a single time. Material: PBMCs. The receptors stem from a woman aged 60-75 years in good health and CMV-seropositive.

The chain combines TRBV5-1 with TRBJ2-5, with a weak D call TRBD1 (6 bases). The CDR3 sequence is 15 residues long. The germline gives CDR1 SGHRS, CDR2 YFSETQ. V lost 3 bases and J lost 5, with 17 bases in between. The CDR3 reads CASSYRDTLRETQYF. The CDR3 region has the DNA TGCGCCAGCAGCTACCGGGACACCCTGAGGGAGACCCAGTACTTC.

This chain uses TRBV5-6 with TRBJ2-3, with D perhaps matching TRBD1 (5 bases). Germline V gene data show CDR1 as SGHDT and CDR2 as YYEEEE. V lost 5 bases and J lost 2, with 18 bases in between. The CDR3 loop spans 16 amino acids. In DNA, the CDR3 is TGTGCCAGCAGACTTTGGAGCAGGGAAAACACAGATACGCAGTATTTT. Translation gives CASRLWSRENTDTQYF.

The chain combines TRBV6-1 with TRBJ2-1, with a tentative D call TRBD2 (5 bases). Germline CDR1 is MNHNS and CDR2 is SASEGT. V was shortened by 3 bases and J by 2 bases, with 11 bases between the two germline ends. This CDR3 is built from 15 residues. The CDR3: CASSDGLSTYNEQFF. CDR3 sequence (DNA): TGTGCCAGCAGTGATGGACTCTCGACCTACAATGAGCAGTTCTTC.

DNA for the CDR3: TGTGCCAGCAGCTTAGATGACATTTACCGGACCCAGTACTTC. This encodes CASSLDDIYRTQYF. The gene calls are TRBV7-6 and TRBJ2-5; no reliable D call. V dropped 1 base and J dropped 7 bases, with 13 bases sitting between them. The CDR3 is made up of 14 amino acids. From germline, CDR1 is SGHVS and CDR2 FNYEAQ.

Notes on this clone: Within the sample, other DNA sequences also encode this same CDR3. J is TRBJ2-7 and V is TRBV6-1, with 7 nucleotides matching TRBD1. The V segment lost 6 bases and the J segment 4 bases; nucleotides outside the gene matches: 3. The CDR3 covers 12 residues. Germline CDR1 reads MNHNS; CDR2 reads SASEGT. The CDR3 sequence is CASSRQGYEQYF. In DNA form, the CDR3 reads TGTGCCAGCAGCAGACAGGGTTACGAGCAGTACTTC.